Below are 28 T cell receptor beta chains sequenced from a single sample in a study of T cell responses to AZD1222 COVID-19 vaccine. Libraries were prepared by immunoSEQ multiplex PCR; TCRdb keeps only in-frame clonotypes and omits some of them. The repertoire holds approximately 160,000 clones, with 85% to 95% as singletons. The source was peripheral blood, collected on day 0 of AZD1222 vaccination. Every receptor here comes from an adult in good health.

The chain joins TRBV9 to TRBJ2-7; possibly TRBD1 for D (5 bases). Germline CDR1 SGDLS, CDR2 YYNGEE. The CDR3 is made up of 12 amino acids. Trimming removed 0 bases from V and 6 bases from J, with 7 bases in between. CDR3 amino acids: CASSVDDSEQYF. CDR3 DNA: TGTGCCAGCAGCGTAGACGACAGCGAGCAGTACTTC.

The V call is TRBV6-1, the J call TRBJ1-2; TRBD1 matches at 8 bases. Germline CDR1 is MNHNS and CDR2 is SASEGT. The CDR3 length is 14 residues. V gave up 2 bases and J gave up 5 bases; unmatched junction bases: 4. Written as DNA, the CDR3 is TGTGCCAGCAGTGAAACGGGACAGGCTTATGGCTACACCTTC. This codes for CASSETGQAYGYTF.

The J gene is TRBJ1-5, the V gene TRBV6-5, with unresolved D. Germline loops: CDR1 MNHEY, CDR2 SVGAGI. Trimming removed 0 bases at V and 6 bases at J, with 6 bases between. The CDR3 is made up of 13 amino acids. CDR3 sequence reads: CASSYSERQPQHF. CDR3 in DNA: TGTGCCAGCAGTTACTCGGAACGTCAGCCCCAGCATTTT.

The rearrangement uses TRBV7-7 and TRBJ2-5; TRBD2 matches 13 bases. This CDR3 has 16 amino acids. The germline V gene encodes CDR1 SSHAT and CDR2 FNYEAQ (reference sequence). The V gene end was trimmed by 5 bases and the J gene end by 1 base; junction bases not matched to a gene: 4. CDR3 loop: CASSPGLAGAQETQYF. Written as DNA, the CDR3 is TGTGCCAGCAGCCCCGGACTAGCGGGGGCCCAAGAGACCCAGTACTTC.

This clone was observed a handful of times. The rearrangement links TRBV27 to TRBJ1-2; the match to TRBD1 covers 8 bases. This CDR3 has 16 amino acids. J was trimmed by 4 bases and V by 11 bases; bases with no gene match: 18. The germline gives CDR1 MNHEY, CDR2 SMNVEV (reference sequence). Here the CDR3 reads CASCRTGLERAYGYTF. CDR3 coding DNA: TGTGCCTCTTGCAGGACAGGGTTGGAACGCGCCTATGGCTACACCTTC.

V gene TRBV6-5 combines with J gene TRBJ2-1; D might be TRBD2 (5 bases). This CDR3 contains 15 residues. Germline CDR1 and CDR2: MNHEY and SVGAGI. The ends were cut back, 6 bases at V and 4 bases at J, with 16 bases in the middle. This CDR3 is CASRANGVPYNEQFF. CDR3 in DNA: TGTGCCAGCAGAGCAAACGGGGTTCCTTACAATGAGCAGTTCTTC.

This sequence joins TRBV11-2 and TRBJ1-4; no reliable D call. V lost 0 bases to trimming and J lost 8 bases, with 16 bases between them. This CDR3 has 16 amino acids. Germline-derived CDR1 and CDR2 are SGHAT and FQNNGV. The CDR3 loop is CASSLERLSAGEKLFF. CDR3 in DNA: TGTGCCAGCAGCTTAGAACGCCTAAGTGCGGGAGAAAAACTGTTTTTT.

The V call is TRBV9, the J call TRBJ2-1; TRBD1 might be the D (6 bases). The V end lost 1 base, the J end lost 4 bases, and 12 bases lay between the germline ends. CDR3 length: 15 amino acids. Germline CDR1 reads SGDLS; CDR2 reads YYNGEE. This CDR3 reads CASSVTGHYYNEQFF. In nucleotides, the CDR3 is TGTGCCAGCAGCGTAACGGGACATTATTACAATGAGCAGTTCTTC.

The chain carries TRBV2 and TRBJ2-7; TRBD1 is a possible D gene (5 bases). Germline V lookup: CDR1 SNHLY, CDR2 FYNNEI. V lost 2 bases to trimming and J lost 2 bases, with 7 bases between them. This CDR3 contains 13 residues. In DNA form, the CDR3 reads TGTGCCAGCAGTGAAACAGGAACCTACGAGCAGTACTTC. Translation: CASSETGTYEQYF.

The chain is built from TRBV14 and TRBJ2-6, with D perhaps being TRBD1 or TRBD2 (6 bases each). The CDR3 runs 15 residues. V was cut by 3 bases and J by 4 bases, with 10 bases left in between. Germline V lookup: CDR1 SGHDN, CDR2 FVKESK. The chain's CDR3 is CASSHGGPGANVLTF. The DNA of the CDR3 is TGTGCCAGCAGCCATGGGGGGCCCGGGGCCAACGTCCTGACTTTC.

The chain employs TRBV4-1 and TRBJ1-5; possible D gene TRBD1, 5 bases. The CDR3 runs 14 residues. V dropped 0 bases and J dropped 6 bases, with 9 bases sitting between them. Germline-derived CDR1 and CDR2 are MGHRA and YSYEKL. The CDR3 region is CASSQDWGGQPQHF. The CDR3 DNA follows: TGCGCCAGCAGCCAAGATTGGGGGGGTCAGCCCCAGCATTTT.

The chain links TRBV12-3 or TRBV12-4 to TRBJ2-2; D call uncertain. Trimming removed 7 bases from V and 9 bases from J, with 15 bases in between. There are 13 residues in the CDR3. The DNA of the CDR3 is TGTGCCAGCACCGTACACCCGAACAGGGAGCTGTTTTTT. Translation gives CASTVHPNRELFF.

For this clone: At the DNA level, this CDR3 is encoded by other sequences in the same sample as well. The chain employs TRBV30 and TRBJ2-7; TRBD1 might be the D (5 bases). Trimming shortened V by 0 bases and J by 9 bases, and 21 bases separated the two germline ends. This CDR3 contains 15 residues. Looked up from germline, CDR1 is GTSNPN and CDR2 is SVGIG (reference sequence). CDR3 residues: CAWSVRQSPATVQYF. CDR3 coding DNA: TGTGCCTGGAGTGTAAGACAGAGCCCCGCTACGGTGCAGTACTTC. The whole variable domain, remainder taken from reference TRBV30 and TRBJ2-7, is SQTIHQWPATLVQPVGSPLSLECTVEGTSNPNLYWYRQAAGRGLQLLFYSVGIGQISSEVPQNLSASRPQDRQFILSSKKLLLSDSGFYLCAWSVRQSPATVQYFGPGTRLTVT.

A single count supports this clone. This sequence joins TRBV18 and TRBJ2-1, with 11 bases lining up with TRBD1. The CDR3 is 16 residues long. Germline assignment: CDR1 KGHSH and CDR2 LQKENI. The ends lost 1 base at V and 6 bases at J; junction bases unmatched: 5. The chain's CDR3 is CASSPQRTGGLNEQFF. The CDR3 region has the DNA TGTGCCAGCTCACCACAGAGGACAGGGGGCCTCAATGAGCAGTTCTTC.

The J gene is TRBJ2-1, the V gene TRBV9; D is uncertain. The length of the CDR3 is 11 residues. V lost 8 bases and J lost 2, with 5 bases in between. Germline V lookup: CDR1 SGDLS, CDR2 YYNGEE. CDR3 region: CASATYNEQFF. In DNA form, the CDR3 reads TGTGCCAGTGCCACCTACAATGAGCAGTTCTTC.

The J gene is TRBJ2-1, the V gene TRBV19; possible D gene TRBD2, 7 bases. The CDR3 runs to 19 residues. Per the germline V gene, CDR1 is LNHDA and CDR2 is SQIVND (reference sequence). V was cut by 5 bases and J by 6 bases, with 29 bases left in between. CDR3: CASSRWGGRHQGTTNEQFF. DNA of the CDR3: TGTGCCAGTAGTCGCTGGGGGGGTAGGCACCAGGGGACGACCAATGAGCAGTTCTTC.

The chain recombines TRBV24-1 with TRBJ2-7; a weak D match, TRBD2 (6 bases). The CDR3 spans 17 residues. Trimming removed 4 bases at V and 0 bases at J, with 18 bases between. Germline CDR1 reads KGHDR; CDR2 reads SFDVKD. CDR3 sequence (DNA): TGTGCCACCAGTGAAGGGAAGGGAGGCCCTCTCTCCTACGAGCAGTACTTC. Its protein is CATSEGKGGPLSYEQYF.

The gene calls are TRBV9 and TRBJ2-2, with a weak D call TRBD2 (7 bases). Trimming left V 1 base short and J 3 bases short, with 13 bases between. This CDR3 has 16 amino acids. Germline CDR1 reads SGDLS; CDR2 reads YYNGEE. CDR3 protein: CASSVTGGPHTGELFF. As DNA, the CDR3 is TGTGCCAGCAGCGTAACCGGGGGGCCTCACACCGGGGAGCTGTTTTTT.

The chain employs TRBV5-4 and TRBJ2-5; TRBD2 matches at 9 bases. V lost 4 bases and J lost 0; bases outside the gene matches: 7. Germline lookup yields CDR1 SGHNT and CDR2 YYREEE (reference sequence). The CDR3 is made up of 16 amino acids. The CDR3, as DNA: TGTGCCAGCAGCACGCGGGGGGGTTCGTACCAAGAGACCCAGTACTTC. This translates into CASSTRGGSYQETQYF.

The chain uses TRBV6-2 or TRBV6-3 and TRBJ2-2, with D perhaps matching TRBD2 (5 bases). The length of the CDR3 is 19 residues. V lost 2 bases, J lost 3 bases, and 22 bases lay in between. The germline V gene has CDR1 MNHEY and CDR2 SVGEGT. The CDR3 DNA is TGTGCCAGCAGTTACCCGGGGAGTACGCGGGTAAGGGACACCGGGGAGCTGTTTTTT. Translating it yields CASSYPGSTRVRDTGELFF.

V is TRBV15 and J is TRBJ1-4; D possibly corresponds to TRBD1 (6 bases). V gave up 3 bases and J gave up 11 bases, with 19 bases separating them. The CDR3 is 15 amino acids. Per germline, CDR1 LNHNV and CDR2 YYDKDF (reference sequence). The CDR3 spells CATSSTGSGSMKLFF. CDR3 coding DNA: TGTGCCACCAGCAGTACAGGGTCGGGTTCTATGAAACTGTTTTTT.

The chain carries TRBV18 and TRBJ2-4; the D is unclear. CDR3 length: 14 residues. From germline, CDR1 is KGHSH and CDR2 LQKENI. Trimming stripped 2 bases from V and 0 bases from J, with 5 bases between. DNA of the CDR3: TGTGCCAGCTCACCAGAAAGAGCCAAAAACATTCAGTACTTC. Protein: CASSPERAKNIQYF. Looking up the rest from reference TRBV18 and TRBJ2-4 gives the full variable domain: NAGVMQNPRHLVRRRGQEARLRCSPMKGHSHVYWYRQLPEEGLKFMVYLQKENIIDESGMPKERFSAEFPKEGPSILRIQQVVRGDSAAYFCASSPERAKNIQYFGAGTRLSVL.

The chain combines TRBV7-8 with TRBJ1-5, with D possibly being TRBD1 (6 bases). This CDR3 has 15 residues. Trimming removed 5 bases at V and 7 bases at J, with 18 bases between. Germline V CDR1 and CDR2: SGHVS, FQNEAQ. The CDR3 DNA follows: TGTGCCAGCAGCCGGAATGGGGGGGGCGTCCAGCCCCAGCATTTT. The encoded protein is CASSRNGGGVQPQHF.

The CDR3 DNA is TGTGCCAGCAGCGCCGGACAAGGGAACACCGGGGAGCTGTTTTTT. This translates into CASSAGQGNTGELFF. V usage is TRBV7-7 and J usage is TRBJ2-2; D may be TRBD1 (5 bases). Per the germline V gene, CDR1 is SSHAT and CDR2 is FNYEAQ (reference sequence). There are 15 residues in the CDR3. The V end lost 5 bases, the J end lost 1 base, and 11 bases lay between the germline ends. The variable domain in full, with the rest retrieved from reference TRBV7-7 and TRBJ2-2, is GAGVSQSPRYKVTKRGQDVTLRCDPISSHATLYWYQQALGQGPEFLTYFNYEAQPDKSGLPSDRFSAERPEGSISTLTIQRTEQRDSAMYRCASSAGQGNTGELFFGEGSRLTVL.

CDR3 nucleotides: TGCGCCAGCAGCCAAGGGTTAGTCACGCGGGGAAAACTGTTTTTT. This translates into CASSQGLVTRGKLFF. The rearrangement uses TRBV4-1 and TRBJ1-4, with no clear D. The CDR3 loop spans 15 amino acids. The germline V gene has CDR1 MGHRA and CDR2 YSYEKL. Deletions cut 1 base from V and 10 bases from J, with 16 bases between.

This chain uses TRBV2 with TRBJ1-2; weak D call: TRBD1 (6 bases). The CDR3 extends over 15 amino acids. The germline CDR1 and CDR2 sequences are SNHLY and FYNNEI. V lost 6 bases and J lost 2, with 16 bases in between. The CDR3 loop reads CASRSRDTANYGYTF. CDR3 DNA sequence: TGTGCCAGCAGGAGCCGGGACACCGCAAACTATGGCTACACCTTC.

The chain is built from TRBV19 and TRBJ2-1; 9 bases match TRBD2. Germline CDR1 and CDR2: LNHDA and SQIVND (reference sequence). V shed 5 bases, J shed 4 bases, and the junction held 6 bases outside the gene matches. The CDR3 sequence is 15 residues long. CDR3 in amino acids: CASSDYSGGYNEQFF. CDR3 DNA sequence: TGTGCCAGTAGTGATTATAGCGGGGGATACAATGAGCAGTTCTTC. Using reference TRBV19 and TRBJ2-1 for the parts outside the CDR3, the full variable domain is DGGITQSPKYLFRKEGQNVTLSCEQNLNHDAMYWYRQDPGQGLRLIYYSQIVNDFQKGDIAEGYSVSREKKESFPLTVTSAQKNPTAFYLCASSDYSGGYNEQFFGPGTRLTVL.

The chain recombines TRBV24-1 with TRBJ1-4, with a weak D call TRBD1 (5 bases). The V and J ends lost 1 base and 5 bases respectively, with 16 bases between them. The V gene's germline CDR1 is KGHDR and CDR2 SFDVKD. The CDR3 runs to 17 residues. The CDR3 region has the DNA TGTGCCACCAGTGATTTCTCGGTTAGGGACGGCAATGAAAAACTGTTTTTT. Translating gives CATSDFSVRDGNEKLFF.